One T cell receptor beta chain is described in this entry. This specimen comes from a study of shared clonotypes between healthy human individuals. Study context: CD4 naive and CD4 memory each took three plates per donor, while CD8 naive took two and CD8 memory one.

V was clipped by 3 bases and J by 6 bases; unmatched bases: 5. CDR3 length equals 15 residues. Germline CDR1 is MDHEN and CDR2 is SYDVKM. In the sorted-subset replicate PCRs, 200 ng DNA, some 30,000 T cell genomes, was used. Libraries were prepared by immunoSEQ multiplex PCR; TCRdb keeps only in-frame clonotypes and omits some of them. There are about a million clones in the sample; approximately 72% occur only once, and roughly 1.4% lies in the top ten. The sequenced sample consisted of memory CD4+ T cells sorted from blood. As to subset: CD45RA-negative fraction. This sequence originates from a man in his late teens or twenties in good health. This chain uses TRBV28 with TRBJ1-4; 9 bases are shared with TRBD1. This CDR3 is CASSLRDRVDEKLFF. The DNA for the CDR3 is TGTGCCAGCAGTTTGAGGGACAGGGTGGATGAAAAACTGTTTTTT.